Described below is a single TCR beta chain sequence and its context. Its antigen remains unidentified. The repertoire was sequenced with immunoSEQ multiplex PCR; TCRdb's copy has only in-frame clones and lacks some. Found here are over 85,000 clones, 90% to 95% of them singletons; the top ten hold about 0.31%. This record belongs to a study of OX40 agonist ivuxolimab in advanced cancers. Study-wide results and limits: Part of the nonresponder group also had normalized T-cell clonal expansion that was low.

Germline CDR1 is MDHEN and CDR2 is SYDVKM. CDR3 length: 14 residues. The V and J ends lost 7 bases and 2 bases respectively, with 13 bases between them. The sequence was collected from an adult with an advanced solid tumor such as melanoma, head and neck, liver or kidney cancer. The chain carries TRBV28 and TRBJ2-3; D gene unclear. This specimen consisted of CD4+ or CD8+ T cells sorted from blood, obtained in a trial of the OX40 agonist ivuxolimab. The CDR3 region has the DNA TGTGCCAGCACCCGACCAGCGATCACAGATACGCAGTATTTT. Its translation is CASTRPAITDTQYF.